The 28 T cell receptor beta chains below were found in one sample sequenced in a study of blood T cell repertoires in COVID-19 (TCRdb year 2020). Library construction relied on the immunoSEQ multiplex PCR assay. What TCRdb holds here is the immuneACCESS table cut down to in-frame rearrangements. Part of the clones is not present; checked against another copy, under half of the missing clones reflect an unresolved V gene, and the others are unexplained. A total of tens of thousands of clones appear in this sample, 82% of them only once. About 17% of the sample is held by the ten biggest clonotypes. The specimen sequenced was peripheral blood. These receptors were obtained from a human donor in a cohort sampled during active COVID-19.

J is TRBJ1-6 and V is TRBV2, with D possibly TRBD1 on 6 matching bases. With 4 bases removed from V and 13 bases from J, the gap between germline ends came to 8 bases. In germline, CDR1 is SNHLY, CDR2 FYNNEI. CDR3 length: 11 amino acids. CDR3 amino acids: CASSVGAPLHF. The DNA for the CDR3 is TGTGCCAGCAGTGTGGGGGCTCCCCTCCACTTT. Full variable domain (remainder filled in from reference TRBV2 and TRBJ1-6): EPEVTQTPSHQVTQMGQEVILRCVPISNHLYFYWYRQILGQKVEFLVSFYNNEISEKSEIFDDQFSVERPDGSNFTLKIRSTKLEDSAMYFCASSVGAPLHFGNGTRLTVT.

V usage is TRBV11-3 and J usage is TRBJ2-7, with 8 bases matching TRBD2. Trimming at V came to 5 bases and at J to 12 bases, leaving 12 bases not matched to a gene. CDR3 length: 13 amino acids. Germline V gene sequence: CDR1 SGHNT, CDR2 YENEEA. CDR3 region: CASSISGVTDMYF. CDR3 bases: TGTGCCAGCAGCATTAGCGGGGTCACCGACATGTACTTC.

This clone showed up just a few times. The rearrangement uses TRBV29-1 and TRBJ2-7, with D tentatively TRBD1 (5 bases). This CDR3 is built from 12 residues. Trimming removed 5 bases from V and 3 bases from J, with 11 bases in between. Germline loops: CDR1 SQVTM, CDR2 ANQGSEA. The CDR3 bases are TGCAGCGTTCTCAGGGAAAACTACGAGCAGTACTTC. Amino acid sequence: CSVLRENYEQYF.

The chain couples TRBV27 to TRBJ2-7; TRBD1 is a possible D gene (5 bases). Germline V gene lookup returns CDR1 MNHEY and CDR2 SMNVEV (reference sequence). Trimming removed 2 bases from V and 2 bases from J, with 10 bases in between. The CDR3 consists of 14 residues. The CDR3 bases are TGTGCCAGCAGTTTAGGTGACAGAACCTACGAGCAGTACTTC. Residues: CASSLGDRTYEQYF.

This sequence joins TRBV9 and TRBJ1-1; D remains ambiguous. V was cut by 4 bases and J by 1 base, with 20 bases left in between. Germline assignment: CDR1 SGDLS and CDR2 YYNGEE. This CDR3 has 17 residues. CDR3 in amino acids: CASSPRPFGESNTEAFF. The CDR3 region has the DNA TGTGCCAGCAGCCCTCGTCCTTTTGGGGAGTCGAACACTGAAGCTTTCTTT.

This chain links TRBV10-3 with TRBJ1-3; a possible D gene is TRBD1 (5 bases). This CDR3 spans 14 amino acids. Trimming took off 10 bases at V and 3 bases at J, with 16 bases between the two ends. CDR1 is ENHRY and CDR2 is SYGVKD in the germline V gene. CDR3 protein: CATASGGFGNTIYF. CDR3 DNA sequence: TGTGCCACTGCCTCGGGGGGATTTGGAAACACCATATATTTT.

The chain is built from TRBV11-3 and TRBJ2-7; D is perhaps TRBD2 (5 bases). This CDR3 region has 16 residues. With 5 bases removed from V and 1 base from J, the gap between germline ends came to 18 bases. Germline V gene lookup returns CDR1 SGHNT and CDR2 YENEEA. CDR3 region: CASSGTPGNISYEQYF. CDR3 nucleotides: TGTGCCAGCAGCGGTACGCCGGGAAATATTTCCTACGAGCAGTACTTC.

This chain links TRBV18 with TRBJ1-5; D may be TRBD1 (5 bases). Trimming pared 2 bases from V and 2 bases from J, leaving 10 bases between. The germline CDR1 and CDR2 sequences are KGHSH and LQKENI. CDR3 size: 15 residues. The CDR3: CASSPDQGGNQPQHF. The DNA of the CDR3 is TGTGCCAGCTCACCAGACCAAGGGGGCAATCAGCCCCAGCATTTT.

This chain connects TRBV5-1 to TRBJ2-6; no definite D call. V was pared by 2 bases and J by 19 bases, with 16 bases between. The CDR3 is 12 residues long. Germline loops: CDR1 SGHRS, CDR2 YFSETQ. The CDR3 loop is CASSFDYRAKTF. CDR3 DNA sequence: TGCGCCAGCAGCTTCGATTACAGAGCAAAAACTTTC. Complete variable domain (other parts from reference TRBV5-1 and TRBJ2-6): KAGVTQTPRYLIKTRGQQVTLSCSPISGHRSVSWYQQTPGQGLQFLFEYFSETQRNKGNFPGRFSGRQFSNSRSEMNVSTLELGDSALYLCASSFDYRAKTFGAGSRLTVL.

This chain uses TRBV6-5 with TRBJ1-2; a weak D match, TRBD1 (5 bases). This CDR3 comprises 15 residues. Trimming stripped 7 bases from V and 3 bases from J, with 18 bases between. Germline V lookup: CDR1 MNHEY, CDR2 SVGAGI. CDR3 sequence (DNA): TGTGCCAGCACCCAAAGGGACTTACCGTACTATGGCTACACCTTC. The encoded protein is CASTQRDLPYYGYTF.

This clone was picked up a small number of times. This chain uses TRBV2 with TRBJ2-3; D not resolved. The CDR3 runs to 13 residues. The V end lost 8 bases, the J end lost 4 bases, and 13 bases lay between the germline ends. Germline V gene sequence: CDR1 SNHLY, CDR2 FYNNEI. CDR3 nucleotides: TGTGCCAGCGATCGGTTTACGGCAGATACGCAGTATTTT. It translates to CASDRFTADTQYF.

The V and J genes are TRBV5-1 and TRBJ2-2; D is uncertain. CDR3 length equals 14 residues. Germline-derived CDR1 and CDR2 are SGHRS and YFSETQ. Deletions cut 0 bases from V and 4 bases from J, with 7 bases between. The CDR3 DNA sequence: TGCGCCAGCAGCTTGGTGGGCCCCACCGGGGAGCTGTTTTTT. This sequence encodes CASSLVGPTGELFF.

The chain employs TRBV4-3 and TRBJ1-3; no firm D call. The V and J ends lost 4 bases and 2 bases respectively, with 12 bases between them. This CDR3 spans 15 amino acids. CDR1 and CDR2 (germline): LGHNA, YSLEER. CDR3 amino acids: CASSPVAGPGNTIYF. The CDR3 DNA reads TGCGCCAGCAGCCCCGTCGCGGGTCCTGGAAACACCATATATTTT.

The rearrangement links TRBV4-2 to TRBJ1-1; D unresolved. This CDR3 is built from 14 residues. The V gene lost 1 base and the J gene lost 7 bases, with 13 bases spanning the gap. Germline CDR1 LGHNA, CDR2 YNFKEQ. The CDR3 protein is CASSQVALGLEAFF. The DNA for the CDR3 is TGTGCCAGCAGCCAAGTGGCCCTCGGACTTGAAGCTTTCTTT.

This CDR3 is CASSQDFPGGGYGYTF. For the CDR3, the DNA is TGTGCCAGCAGCCAAGACTTCCCCGGGGGTGGCTATGGCTACACCTTC. The chain links TRBV14 to TRBJ1-2; D might be TRBD1 (5 bases). V gave up 0 bases and J gave up 4 bases, with 15 bases separating them. This CDR3 region has 16 residues. CDR1 SGHDN and CDR2 FVKESK come from the germline V gene.

The V and J genes are TRBV7-9 and TRBJ2-2, with TRBD2 as a possible D gene (5 bases). V dropped 4 bases and J dropped 7 bases, with 16 bases sitting between them. Germline V gives CDR1 SEHNR, CDR2 FQNEAQ (reference sequence). There are 15 residues in the CDR3. The CDR3 sequence: CASSSYGGLGGELFF. The CDR3 region has the DNA TGTGCCAGCAGCTCATATGGAGGACTCGGCGGGGAGCTGTTTTTT. Full variable domain (outside the CDR3, taken from reference TRBV7-9 and TRBJ2-2): DTGVSQNPRHKITKRGQNVTFRCDPISEHNRLYWYRQTLGQGPEFLTYFQNEAQLEKSRLLSDRFSAERPKGSFSTLEIQRTEQGDSAMYLCASSSYGGLGGELFFGEGSRLTVL.

The chain carries TRBV5-1 and TRBJ1-1, with D unclear. Germline CDR1 reads SGHRS; CDR2 reads YFSETQ. Trimming shortened V by 4 bases and J by 0 bases, and 13 bases separated the two germline ends. This CDR3 region has 15 residues. The CDR3 bases are TGCGCCAGCAGCCGGGAGCCTTTTATGAACACTGAAGCTTTCTTT. The encoded protein is CASSREPFMNTEAFF.

The chain carries TRBV5-1 and TRBJ2-2, with 13 bases lining up with TRBD2. J gave up 6 bases and V 0 bases, and 5 bases lay outside the gene matches. The CDR3 extends over 17 amino acids. Germline CDR1 and CDR2: SGHRS and YFSETQ. The DNA for the CDR3 is TGCGCCAGCAGCTTGGAGTGGACTAGCGGGGGCCCCGGGGAGCTGTTTTTT. Protein sequence: CASSLEWTSGGPGELFF.

This clone was found a few times. V and J are TRBV3-1 (or the pseudogene TRBV3-2) and TRBJ2-7; possibly TRBD2 for D (6 bases). CDR1 is LGHDT and CDR2 is YNNKEL in the germline V gene (reference sequence). The CDR3 sequence is 15 residues long. The V end was cut by 4 bases, the J end by 2 bases, with 15 bases between. In nucleotides, the CDR3 is TGTGCCAGCAGCCCGAGGGGACTTGGGACCTACGAGCAGTACTTC. Translating it yields CASSPRGLGTYEQYF.

The V call is TRBV4-2, the J call TRBJ1-3, with D unclear. This CDR3 is built from 16 residues. Germline values: CDR1 LGHNA, CDR2 YNFKEQ. The germline V and J ends were trimmed by 1 base and 4 bases, with 14 bases remaining between them. The CDR3 spells CASSQAGYLGGNTIYF. The DNA for the CDR3 is TGTGCCAGCAGCCAAGCGGGTTACCTCGGCGGAAACACCATATATTTT.

V gene TRBV30 combines with J gene TRBJ1-6, with D unresolved. Germline values: CDR1 GTSNPN, CDR2 SVGIG (reference sequence). CDR3 length: 17 amino acids. Deletions cut 2 bases from V and 10 bases from J, with 24 bases between. The CDR3 loop is CAWSPAPVGDPGSPLHF. The DNA for the CDR3 is TGTGCCTGGAGTCCCGCTCCAGTAGGTGATCCGGGATCACCCCTCCACTTT.

V is TRBV4-3 and J is TRBJ2-6; no firm D call. This CDR3 region has 15 residues. Germline values: CDR1 LGHNA, CDR2 YSLEER. The germline V and J ends were trimmed by 4 bases and 4 bases, with 11 bases remaining between them. The CDR3 loop is CASSLAAAGANVLTF. CDR3 bases: TGCGCCAGCAGCCTCGCTGCGGCCGGGGCCAACGTCCTGACTTTC.

On this clone: One end of the junction varies from germline; a read error may be responsible. The CDR3 sequence is CASRLDQGEQYF. The CDR3 DNA follows: TGTGCCAGCAGGTTAGATCAGGGGGAGCAGTACTTC. The chain is built from TRBV7-9 and TRBJ2-7; tentative D call: TRBD1 (6 bases). Per the germline V gene, CDR1 is SEHNR and CDR2 is FQNEAQ (reference sequence). The CDR3 totals 12 residues.

The chain's CDR3 is CASSFQRGGQAVDTQYF. CDR3 nucleotide sequence: TGCGCCAGCAGCTTCCAGCGGGGGGGCCAAGCAGTAGATACGCAGTATTTT. V gene TRBV5-1 combines with J gene TRBJ2-3, with 10 bases fitting TRBD2. This CDR3 is built from 17 residues. With V trimmed by 2 bases and J by 5 bases, 11 bases remained unmatched. Germline V gives CDR1 SGHRS, CDR2 YFSETQ. Variable domain in full (rest from reference TRBV5-1 and TRBJ2-3): KAGVTQTPRYLIKTRGQQVTLSCSPISGHRSVSWYQQTPGQGLQFLFEYFSETQRNKGNFPGRFSGRQFSNSRSEMNVSTLELGDSALYLCASSFQRGGQAVDTQYFGPGTRLTVL.

The chain combines TRBV2 with TRBJ2-6; TRBD1 is a possible D gene (6 bases). From germline, CDR1 is SNHLY and CDR2 FYNNEI. Trimming cost V 5 bases and J 4 bases, with 9 bases left between them. The CDR3 is 14 amino acids. The CDR3 reads CASSNRAGANVLTF. DNA of the CDR3: TGTGCCAGCAGTAACAGGGCCGGGGCCAACGTCCTGACTTTC.

This sequence joins TRBV2 and TRBJ1-1; the D gene is possibly TRBD1 (5 bases). Trimming removed 4 bases from V and 4 bases from J, with 10 bases in between. CDR1 is SNHLY, CDR2 FYNNEI, per germline. CDR3 size: 13 residues. The CDR3, as DNA: TGTGCCAGCAGTGTCACGGGGGGCACTGAAGCTTTCTTT. This sequence encodes CASSVTGGTEAFF. The full variable domain, completed using reference TRBV2 and TRBJ1-1, is EPEVTQTPSHQVTQMGQEVILRCVPISNHLYFYWYRQILGQKVEFLVSFYNNEISEKSEIFDDQFSVERPDGSNFTLKIRSTKLEDSAMYFCASSVTGGTEAFFGQGTRLTVV.

Regarding this clone: The junction departs from germline at one end; a sequencing error may be responsible. This rearrangement joins TRBV20-1 to TRBJ2-7, with TRBD1 as a possible D gene (6 bases). Germline V gene data show CDR1 as DFQATT and CDR2 as SNEGSKA (reference sequence). This CDR3 has 11 amino acids. The CDR3 DNA is TGCAGTGCTTTGACAGGTTGGAGCTTACACTTC. Translation gives CSALTGWSLHF.

The chain has TRBV7-9 and TRBJ1-1; no reliable D call. The germline V and J ends were trimmed by 5 bases and 0 bases, with 13 bases remaining between them. The CDR3 is made up of 15 amino acids. Germline assignment: CDR1 SEHNR and CDR2 FQNEAQ (reference sequence). The CDR3 loop is CASSRTYPVNTEAFF. The CDR3 bases are TGTGCCAGCAGCCGCACTTATCCGGTGAACACTGAAGCTTTCTTT.